This T cell receptor (beta chain) emerged from a study of blood T cell repertoires in COVID-19. This CDR3 contains 12 residues. CDR1 is LNHNV and CDR2 is YYDKDF in the germline V gene (reference sequence). V gave up 1 base and J gave up 5 bases, with 5 bases separating them. Repertoires were generated with immunoSEQ multiplex PCR, while TCRdb's copy carries only in-frame clones and drops some. The repertoire holds almost 85,000 clones, with 80% to 90% as singletons. This TCR derives from a woman between 45 and 65 years old with acute COVID-19. The rearrangement uses TRBV15 and TRBJ2-5; TRBD2 might be the D (5 bases). The sequenced sample was PBMCs or T cells enriched from blood (not recorded which). The CDR3 nucleotides are TGTGCCACCAGCAGAGGAGGGGAGACCCAGTACTTC. As protein: CATSRGGETQYF.